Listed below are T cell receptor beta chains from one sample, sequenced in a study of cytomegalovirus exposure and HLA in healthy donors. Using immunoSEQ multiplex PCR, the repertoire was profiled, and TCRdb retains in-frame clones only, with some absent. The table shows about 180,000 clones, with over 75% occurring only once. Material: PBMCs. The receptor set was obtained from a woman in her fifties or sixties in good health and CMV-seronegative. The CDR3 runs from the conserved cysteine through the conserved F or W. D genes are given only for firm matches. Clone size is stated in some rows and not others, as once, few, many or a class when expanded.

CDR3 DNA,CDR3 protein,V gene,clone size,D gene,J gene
TGTGCCAGCAGCTCGACCGGGGGGGAAGAGACCCAGTACTTC,CASSSTGGEETQYF,TRBV7-3,-,TRBD2,TRBJ2-5
TGTGCCAGCTGGGCCATCAGGGACAGGAACACCGGGGAGCTGTTTTTT,CASWAIRDRNTGELFF,TRBV2,-,TRBD1,TRBJ2-2
TGTGCCAGCAGGTCCGGACTAGCGGCACCAGGGGTTGAGGCAGATACGCAGTATTTT,CASRSGLAAPGVEADTQYF,TRBV7-3,-,TRBD2,TRBJ2-3
TGTGCTAGTGGTTTGTCCCGACAGGGTCATGGCTACACCTTC,CASGLSRQGHGYTF,TRBV12-5,-,TRBD1,TRBJ1-2
TGCGCCAGCAGCCAAGGGGGTCACAGGGCTTACGAGCAGTACTTC,CASSQGGHRAYEQYF,TRBV4-1,few,-,TRBJ2-7
TGTGCCAGCAGCCCCCGCGGGGGAATAATCCTGGGGGAGACCCAGTACTTC,CASSPRGGIILGETQYF,TRBV9,-,TRBD2,TRBJ2-5
TGCGCCAGCAGCTTGGAGGGGACAGGGGCTAACTATGGCTACACCTTC,CASSLEGTGANYGYTF,TRBV5-1,-,TRBD1,TRBJ1-2
TGTGCCAGCTCCTTCTCCCTGACTAGCTCCACAGATACGCAGTATTTT,CASSFSLTSSTDTQYF,TRBV2,-,TRBD2,TRBJ2-3
TGTGCCATCAGTGGGCGGGAGGGAATAGAGGAGCAGTACTTC,CAISGREGIEEQYF,TRBV10-3,-,TRBD2,TRBJ2-7
TGCAGCGTTGAAGATTTTCGGGGCGAATCACGGCGGGATAACTATGGCTACACCTTC,CSVEDFRGESRRDNYGYTF,TRBV29-1,-,-,TRBJ1-2